This T cell receptor beta chain was found in a study of T cells after yellow fever vaccination. This clonotype has a handful of counts. Germline CDR1 LNHDA, CDR2 SQIVND (reference sequence). CDR3 length: 15 amino acids. Trimming removed 4 bases from V and 8 bases from J; junction bases left unmatched: 12. One entry per CDR3 protein results from TCRdb running MiXCR on the 5' RACE reads. The sample lists about 630,000 distinct CDR3 sequences; 9% to 15% were seen once. This specimen was PBMCs, taken on the day of the yellow fever booster vaccination. This clonotype originated in a man in his thirties or forties who received the YFV17D yellow fever vaccine. The genes are TRBV19 and TRBJ2-3; 7 positions agree with TRBD1. The CDR3 spells CASSTHGQAIRTQYF. Here the CDR3 DNA reads TGTGCCAGTAGTACGCACGGACAGGCGATCCGTACGCAGTATTTT. Together with reference TRBV19 and TRBJ2-3, the CDR3 gives the full variable domain: DGGITQSPKYLFRKEGQNVTLSCEQNLNHDAMYWYRQDPGQGLRLIYYSQIVNDFQKGDIAEGYSVSREKKESFPLTVTSAQKNPTAFYLCASSTHGQAIRTQYFGPGTRLTVL.